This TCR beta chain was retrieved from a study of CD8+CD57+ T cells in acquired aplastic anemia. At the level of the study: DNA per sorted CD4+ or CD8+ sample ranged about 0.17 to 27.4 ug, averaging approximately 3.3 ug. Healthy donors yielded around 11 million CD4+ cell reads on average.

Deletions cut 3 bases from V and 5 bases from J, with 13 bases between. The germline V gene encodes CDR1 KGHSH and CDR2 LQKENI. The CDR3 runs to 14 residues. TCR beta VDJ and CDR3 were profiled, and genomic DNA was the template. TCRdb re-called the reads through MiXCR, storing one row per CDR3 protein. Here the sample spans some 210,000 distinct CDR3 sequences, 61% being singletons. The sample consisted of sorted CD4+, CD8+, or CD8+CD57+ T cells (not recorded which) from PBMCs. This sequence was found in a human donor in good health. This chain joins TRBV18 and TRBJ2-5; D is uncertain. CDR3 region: CASSPSSIRETQYF. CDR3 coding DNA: TGTGCCAGCTCACCGTCGAGCATAAGGGAGACCCAGTACTTC.